A single sample is the source of the 5 T cell receptor beta chains below, sequenced in a study of identical twins (TCRdb year 2016). Library preparation was by 5' RACE. Reads for this sample came from an Illumina HiSeq 2000. Using fastp trimming at Q25 and MiXCR clonotype assembly, TCRdb reanalyzed the public sequencing data and kept in-frame beta chains. All rows with the same CDR3 protein become a single entry with the most common DNA and genes. The sample table contains roughly 770,000 distinct CDR3 sequences; only one count was recorded for 15% to 20% of them. The biggest ten clones account for around 13% of the sample. The sample was also linked to a second study, of T cells expressing NK-cell markers.

The sample taken for sequencing was PBMCs. The receptors here all came from a woman between 18 and 29 years old in good health.

This clonotype has just a few counts. The chain joins TRBV20-1 to TRBJ2-3, with 12 positions matching TRBD1. V dropped 5 bases and J dropped 8; count of bases not matched to a gene: 11. The CDR3 covers 15 residues. Looked up from germline, CDR1 is DFQATT and CDR2 is SNEGSKA (reference sequence). The CDR3 region is CSALPGTGGQGTQYF. The CDR3 DNA sequence: TGCAGTGCTCTACCCGGGACAGGGGGCCAGGGTACGCAGTATTTT.

This clonotype has a handful of counts. The chain is built from TRBV3-1 and TRBJ1-6; D is unresolved. Germline V gene lookup returns CDR1 LGHDT and CDR2 YNNKEL (reference sequence). The CDR3 covers 13 residues. V was trimmed by 0 bases and J by 10 bases, leaving 7 bases between them. CDR3 DNA sequence: TGTGCCAGCAGCCAAGATCTGAAGTCACCCCTCCACTTT. This gives the protein CASSQDLKSPLHF.

J is TRBJ2-3 and V is TRBV29-1, with TRBD2 matching 10 bases. Germline trimming cut 6 bases from V and 2 bases from J; bases unmatched to any gene: 5. This CDR3 has 14 residues. Per the germline V gene, CDR1 is SQVTM and CDR2 is ANQGSEA. CDR3 loop: CSVLAGVPTDTQYF. CDR3 DNA: TGCAGCGTGCTAGCGGGAGTCCCCACAGATACGCAGTATTTT.

The chain employs TRBV9 and TRBJ2-1; 13 positions agree with TRBD2. From germline, CDR1 is SGDLS and CDR2 YYNGEE. The CDR3 length is 17 residues. The V and J ends lost 2 bases and 9 bases, in that order; junction bases with no gene match: 11. CDR3 amino acids: CASSVDLLAGGLGEQFF. Written as DNA, the CDR3 is TGTGCCAGCAGCGTGGATCTACTAGCGGGAGGGCTGGGTGAGCAGTTCTTC.

J is TRBJ2-5 and V is TRBV12-3 or TRBV12-4; 7 nucleotides line up with TRBD2. This CDR3 comprises 13 residues. CDR3 protein: CASLGGGQETQYF. Written as DNA, the CDR3 is TGTGCGAGTCTTGGGGGGGGACAAGAGACCCAGTACTTC.